In its sample, the clone carrying this TCR beta chain was seen a few times. The antigen is undetermined. The data were obtained in a study of T-cell reconstitution after alpha-beta-depleted transplantation in children. Study-level findings and limits: Where alpha-beta T cells came from about two months after transplant was reportedly several hundred expanded graft clones.

The library targeted TCRbeta and was prepared with unique molecular identifiers. TCRdb processed the PCR reads anew with MiXCR; each CDR3 protein has one entry. Counted here are around 100,000 distinct CDR3 sequences, about a tenth occurring once; the ten biggest clones make up 30% to 35%. V was pared by 4 bases and J by 1 base, with 15 bases between. The CDR3 runs 15 residues. The germline V gene has CDR1 SGHRS and CDR2 YFSETQ. The sample was PBMCs, taken before TCRalphabeta/CD19-depleted stem cell transplant. The chain uses TRBV5-1 and TRBJ2-7; D is possibly TRBD2 (7 bases). The source is a boy between 2 and 10 years old with acute lymphoblastic leukemia, due to receive a stem cell transplant. CDR3 sequence: CASSRRGRESYEQYF. The CDR3 nucleotides are TGCGCCAGCAGCCGCCGGGGGCGGGAGTCCTACGAGCAGTACTTC.